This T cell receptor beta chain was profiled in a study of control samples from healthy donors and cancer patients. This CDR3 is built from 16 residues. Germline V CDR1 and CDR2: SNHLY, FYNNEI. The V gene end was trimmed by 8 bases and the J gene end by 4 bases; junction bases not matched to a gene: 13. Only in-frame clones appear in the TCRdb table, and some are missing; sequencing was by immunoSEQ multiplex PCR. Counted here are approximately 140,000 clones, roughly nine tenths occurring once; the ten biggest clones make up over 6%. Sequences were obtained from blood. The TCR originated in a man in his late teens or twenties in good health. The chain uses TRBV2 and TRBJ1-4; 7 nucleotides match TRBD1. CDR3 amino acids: CASGIGGDRINEKLFF. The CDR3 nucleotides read TGTGCCAGCGGTATTGGGGGGGACAGAATTAATGAAAAACTGTTTTTT.